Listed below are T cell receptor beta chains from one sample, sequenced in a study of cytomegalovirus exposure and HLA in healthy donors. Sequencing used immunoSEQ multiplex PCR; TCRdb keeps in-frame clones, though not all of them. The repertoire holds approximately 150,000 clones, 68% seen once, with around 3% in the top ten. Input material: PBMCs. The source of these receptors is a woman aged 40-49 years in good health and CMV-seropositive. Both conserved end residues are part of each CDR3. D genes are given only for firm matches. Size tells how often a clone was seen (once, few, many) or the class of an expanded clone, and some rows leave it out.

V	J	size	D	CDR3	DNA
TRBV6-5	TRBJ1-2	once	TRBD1	CASRQGQGNDGYTF	TGTGCCAGCAGGCAAGGACAGGGAAACGATGGCTACACCTTC
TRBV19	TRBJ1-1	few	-	CASSLNRDTEAFF	TGTGCCAGTAGTTTAAACAGGGACACTGAAGCTTTCTTT
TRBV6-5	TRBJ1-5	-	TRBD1	CASSPDRGNYQPQHF	TGTGCCAGCAGTCCGGACAGGGGAAATTATCAGCCCCAGCATTTT
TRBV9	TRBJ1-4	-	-	CASSVGHFLNEKLFF	TGTGCCAGCAGCGTGGGACACTTCCTTAATGAAAAACTGTTTTTT
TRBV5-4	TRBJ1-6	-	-	CASSLDGGNSPLHF	TGTGCCAGCAGCTTGGACGGGGGTAATTCACCCCTCCACTTT
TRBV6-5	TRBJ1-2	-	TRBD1	CASRTLTGNYGYTF	TGTGCCAGCAGGACCTTGACAGGGAACTATGGCTACACCTTC
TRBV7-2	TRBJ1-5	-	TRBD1	CASSFWDRAGQPQNF	TGTGCCAGCAGCTTTTGGGACAGGGCTGGCCAGCCCCAGAATTTT
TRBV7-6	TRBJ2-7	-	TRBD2	CASSLSSGGIDEQYF	TGTGCCAGCAGCCTATCTAGCGGGGGAATAGACGAGCAGTACTTC
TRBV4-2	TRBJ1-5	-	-	CASSHVPTGLSNQPQHF	TGTGCCAGCAGCCACGTACCCACAGGATTAAGCAATCAGCCCCAGCATTTT
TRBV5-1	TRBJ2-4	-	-	CASSPMGGIQYF	TGCGCCAGCAGCCCAATGGGGGGCATTCAGTACTTC
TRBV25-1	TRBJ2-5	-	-	CASSDGQSYQETQYF	TGTGCCAGCAGTGACGGACAGAGTTACCAAGAGACCCAGTACTTC
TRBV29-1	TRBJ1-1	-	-	CSVVGGEGKFAEAFF	TGCAGCGTTGTCGGCGGGGAGGGTAAGTTTGCTGAAGCTTTCTTT
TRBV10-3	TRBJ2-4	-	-	CAISDVGDKNIQYF	TGTGCCATCAGTGATGTAGGGGACAAAAACATTCAGTACTTC
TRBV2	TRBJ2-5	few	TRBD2	CASSETSGGQETQYF	TGTGCCAGCAGCGAAACTAGCGGGGGGCAAGAGACCCAGTACTTC
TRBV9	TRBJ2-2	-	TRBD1	CASTRTGMPGELFF	TGTGCCAGCACTCGGACAGGGATGCCCGGGGAGCTGTTTTTT
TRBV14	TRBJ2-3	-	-	CASSQEVVQGLDTQYF	TGTGCCAGCAGCCAAGAGGTGGTCCAGGGTCTAGATACGCAGTATTTT
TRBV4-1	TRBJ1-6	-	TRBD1	CASSQERTGGSPLHF	TGCGCCAGCAGCCAAGAAAGGACAGGAGGATCACCCCTCCACTTT
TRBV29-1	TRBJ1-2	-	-	CSVEDLHSSNYGYTF	TGCAGCGTTGAAGATCTTCACTCAAGTAACTATGGCTACACCTTC
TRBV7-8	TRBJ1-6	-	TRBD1	CASSGRDRGGNSPLHF	TGTGCCAGCAGCGGCCGGGACAGGGGAGGCAATTCACCCCTCCACTTT
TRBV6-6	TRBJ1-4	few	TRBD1	CASSYGTGEGEKLFF	TGTGCCAGCAGTTACGGGACAGGGGAGGGTGAAAAACTGTTTTTT
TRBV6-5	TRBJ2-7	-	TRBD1	CASSYQGQPYEQYF	TGTGCCAGCAGTTACCAGGGACAGCCCTACGAGCAGTACTTC
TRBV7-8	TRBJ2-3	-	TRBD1	CASSLGQGVDTQYF	TGTGCCAGCAGCTTGGGACAGGGTGTAGATACGCAGTATTTT
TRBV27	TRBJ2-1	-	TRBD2	CASSPTDLGLAGGDEQFF	TGTGCCAGCAGTCCTACCGATTTGGGACTAGCGGGAGGGGATGAGCAGTTCTTC
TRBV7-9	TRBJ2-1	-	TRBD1	CASSLGDRGPYNEQFF	TGTGCCAGCAGCTTAGGCGACAGGGGGCCTTACAATGAGCAGTTCTTC
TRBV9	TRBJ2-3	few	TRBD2	CASSVGGGQADTQYF	TGTGCCAGCAGCGTCGGGGGGGGCCAGGCAGATACGCAGTATTTT
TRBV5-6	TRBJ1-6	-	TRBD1	CASSRQGNSPLHF	TGTGCCAGCAGCCGACAGGGCAATTCACCCCTCCACTTT
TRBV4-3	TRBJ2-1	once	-	CASSQELAPSSYNEQFF	TGCGCCAGCAGCCAGGAACTAGCCCCAAGCTCCTACAATGAGCAGTTCTTC
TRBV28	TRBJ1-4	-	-	CASSPPGTHESEKLFF	TGTGCCAGCAGCCCACCTGGGACACACGAGTCTGAAAAACTGTTTTTT
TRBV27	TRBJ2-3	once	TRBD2	CASSLSIWRGGGSDTQYF	TGTGCCAGCAGTTTATCGATATGGCGGGGGGGCGGGTCAGATACGCAGTATTTT
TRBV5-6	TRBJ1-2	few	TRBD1	CASSQLWTGGRYTF	TGTGCCAGCAGCCAACTGTGGACAGGGGGCCGCTACACCTTC
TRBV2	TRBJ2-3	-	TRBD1	CASSGQGNTDTQYF	TGTGCCAGCAGTGGACAGGGAAACACAGATACGCAGTATTTT